A selection of T cell receptor beta chains follows, all from one sample in a study of blood T cell repertoires in COVID-19. Only in-frame clones appear in the TCRdb table, and some are missing; sequencing was by immunoSEQ multiplex PCR. The data contain 300,000 to 400,000 clones, 70% to 90% of them seen just once; the ten biggest clones take up approximately 0.96%. Sequencing was performed on PBMCs or T cells enriched from blood (not recorded which). Receptors were obtained from a woman in her twenties or thirties with acute COVID-19. CDR3s include the opening cysteine and the closing phenylalanine or tryptophan. D genes are given only for firm matches.

d_gene,j_gene,v_gene,CDR3nt,CDR3aa
TRBD2,TRBJ2-7,TRBV2,TGTGCCAGCAGTGATAGCGGGGGGTACTACGAGCAGTACTTC,CASSDSGGYYEQYF
TRBD1,TRBJ1-2,TRBV29-1,TGCAGCGGCGACAGGGCCTCGGGCTATGGCTACACCTTC,CSGDRASGYGYTF
TRBD2,TRBJ2-1,TRBV7-9,TGTGCCAGCAGCGCTCCTAGCGGGGGGGCGTACTATGAGCAGTTCTTC,CASSAPSGGAYYEQFF
-,TRBJ1-5,TRBV19,TGTGCCAGTAGCTCGGGTCAGCCCCAGCATTTT,CASSSGQPQHF
TRBD2,TRBJ2-7,TRBV19,TGTGCCAGTAGTATGACGAGCGGGGGGACCTACGAGCAGTACTTC,CASSMTSGGTYEQYF
-,TRBJ1-1,TRBV9,TGTGCCAGCAGCGTAGAGGAGGGAATCATAGGTAGCACTGAAGCTTTCTTT,CASSVEEGIIGSTEAFF
-,TRBJ1-2,TRBV5-1,TGCGCCAGCAGCGCCTCCCAGGCCACTGACAACTATGGCTACACCTTC,CASSASQATDNYGYTF
TRBD2,TRBJ2-7,TRBV7-2,TGTGCCAGCAGCGCGGCTAGCGGGTACCACGAGCAGTACTTC,CASSAASGYHEQYF
-,TRBJ2-2,TRBV7-3,TGTGCCAGCAGCTTACTTACAGGCGACCCCGGGGAGCTGTTTTTT,CASSLLTGDPGELFF
-,TRBJ2-7,TRBV3-1/TRBV3-2,TGTGCCAGCAGCCCAAGTAGGGGTGGTGGCGAGCAGTACTTC,CASSPSRGGGEQYF